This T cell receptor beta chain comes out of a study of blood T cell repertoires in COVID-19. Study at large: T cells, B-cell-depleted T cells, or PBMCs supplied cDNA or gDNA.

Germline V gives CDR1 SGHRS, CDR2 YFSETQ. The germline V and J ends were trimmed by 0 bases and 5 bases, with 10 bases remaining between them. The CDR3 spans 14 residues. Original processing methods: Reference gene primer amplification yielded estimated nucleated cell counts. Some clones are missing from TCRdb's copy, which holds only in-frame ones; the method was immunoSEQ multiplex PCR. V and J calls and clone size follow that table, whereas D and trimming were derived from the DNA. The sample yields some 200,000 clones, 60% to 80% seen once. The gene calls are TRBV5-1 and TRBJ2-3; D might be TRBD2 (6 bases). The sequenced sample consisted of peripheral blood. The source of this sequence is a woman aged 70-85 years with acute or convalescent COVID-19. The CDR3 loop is CASSLGGGIDTQYF. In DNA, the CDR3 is TGCGCCAGCAGCTTGGGCGGCGGGATAGATACGCAGTATTTT.